The sequence of this TCR beta chain was determined in a study of blood T cells in healthy people across ages. Whole-study findings and limits: With unsorted PBMCs, a conclusive comparison of naive versus antigen-experienced cells was not possible.

Germline V CDR1 and CDR2: LGHNA, YNFKEQ. The CDR3 is 15 amino acids. Notes on this clonotype: The antigen is unknown. One end of the junction fails to match germline, which may point to a read error.

The use of a sample-barcoded 5' primer and a J-beta primer mix characterized a second PCR of about 6 to 11 cycles. MiXCR was run by TCRdb on the 5' RACE reads, yielding one entry per CDR3 protein. The data hold approximately 800,000 distinct CDR3 sequences, with roughly 64% observed a single time. What was sequenced was blood. This TCR was sampled from a man under 40 in good health. This chain connects TRBV4-2 to TRBJ2-1; possible D gene TRBD1, 6 bases. The CDR3 DNA sequence: TGTGCCGGCAGCGATCGGCCCGGGACATCCAATGAGCAGTTCTTC. Its protein is CAGSDRPGTSNEQFF.